This T cell receptor beta chain was sequenced during a study of control samples from healthy donors and cancer patients. Profiled with immunoSEQ multiplex PCR; TCRdb holds only in-frame clones, not every one. The data hold about 170,000 clones, with around 90% observed a single time. The clonotype comes from a man younger than 40 in good health. The specimen was blood.

The CDR3 loop is CATSDPDRMELFF. DNA for the CDR3: TGTGCCACCAGTGACCCCGACAGGATGGAACTGTTTTTT. The rearrangement joins TRBV24-1 to TRBJ1-4; D might be TRBD1 (6 bases). Trimming pared 4 bases from V and 12 bases from J, leaving 14 bases between. Germline-derived CDR1 and CDR2 are KGHDR and SFDVKD. The CDR3 is 13 residues long.